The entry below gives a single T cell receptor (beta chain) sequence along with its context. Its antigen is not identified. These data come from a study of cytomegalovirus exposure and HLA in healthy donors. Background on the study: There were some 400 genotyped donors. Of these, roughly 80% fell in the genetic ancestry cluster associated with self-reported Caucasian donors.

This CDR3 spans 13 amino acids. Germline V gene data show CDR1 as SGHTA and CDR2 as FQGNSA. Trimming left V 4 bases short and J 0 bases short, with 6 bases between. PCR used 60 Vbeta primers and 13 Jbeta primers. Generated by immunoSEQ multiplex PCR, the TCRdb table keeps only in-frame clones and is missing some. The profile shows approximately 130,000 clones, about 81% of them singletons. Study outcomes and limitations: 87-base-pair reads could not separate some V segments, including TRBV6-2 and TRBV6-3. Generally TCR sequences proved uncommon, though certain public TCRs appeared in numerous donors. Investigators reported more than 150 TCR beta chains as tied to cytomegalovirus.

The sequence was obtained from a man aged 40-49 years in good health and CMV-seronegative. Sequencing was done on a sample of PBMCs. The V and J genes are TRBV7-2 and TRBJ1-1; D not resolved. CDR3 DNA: TGTGCCAGCAGCTCAGACATGAACACTGAAGCTTTCTTT. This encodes CASSSDMNTEAFF.